The clone carrying this TCR beta chain turned up a few times. Its target is unknown. This sample was included in a study of identical twins. Per the germline V gene, CDR1 is LGHDT and CDR2 is YNNKEL (reference sequence). CDR3 length equals 14 residues. V was clipped by 4 bases and J by 5 bases; unmatched bases: 5. Study outcomes and limitations: The same donors were not followed; conclusions instead depended on cross-sectional statistical analysis.

TCRdb processed the 5' RACE reads anew with MiXCR; each CDR3 protein has one entry. The table records 350,000 or so distinct CDR3 sequences, 9% to 10% of them present only once. V and J are TRBV3-1 and TRBJ2-5; 9 bases align to TRBD2. This clonotype was obtained from a woman aged 45 to 65 in good health. Source material: naive T cells sorted from blood. In nucleotides, the CDR3 is TGTGCCAGCAGCCTCGTAGCGGGAGCGGAGACCCAGTACTTC. Its translation: CASSLVAGAETQYF.